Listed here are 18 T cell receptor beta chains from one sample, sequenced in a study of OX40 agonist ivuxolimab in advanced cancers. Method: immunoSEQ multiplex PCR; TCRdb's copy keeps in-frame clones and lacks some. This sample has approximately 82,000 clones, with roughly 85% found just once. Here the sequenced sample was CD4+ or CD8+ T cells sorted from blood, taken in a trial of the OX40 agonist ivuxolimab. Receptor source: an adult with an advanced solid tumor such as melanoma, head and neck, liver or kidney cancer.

The CDR3 spells CASSLSGTRAEKLFF. The CDR3, as DNA: TGCGCCAGCAGCCTGTCCGGGACAAGAGCTGAAAAACTGTTTTTT. The chain has TRBV5-1 and TRBJ1-4, with D possibly TRBD1 on 6 matching bases. Germline CDR1 and CDR2: SGHRS and YFSETQ. Between the trimmed V and J ends, which lost 4 bases and 7 bases, there was a span of 17 bases. CDR3 length: 15 residues.

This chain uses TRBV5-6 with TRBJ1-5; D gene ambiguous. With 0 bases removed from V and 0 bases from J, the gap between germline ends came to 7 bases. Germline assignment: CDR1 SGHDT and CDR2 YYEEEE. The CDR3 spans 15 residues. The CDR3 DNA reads TGTGCCAGCAGCTTGGGTCAGCCTAGCAATCAGCCCCAGCATTTT. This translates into CASSLGQPSNQPQHF.

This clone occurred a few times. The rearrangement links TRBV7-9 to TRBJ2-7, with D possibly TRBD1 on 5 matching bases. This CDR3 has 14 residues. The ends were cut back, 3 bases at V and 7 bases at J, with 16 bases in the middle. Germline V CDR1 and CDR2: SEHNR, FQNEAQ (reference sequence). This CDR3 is CASSFGQGIGEQYF. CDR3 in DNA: TGTGCCAGCAGCTTCGGCCAGGGTATCGGTGAGCAGTACTTC.

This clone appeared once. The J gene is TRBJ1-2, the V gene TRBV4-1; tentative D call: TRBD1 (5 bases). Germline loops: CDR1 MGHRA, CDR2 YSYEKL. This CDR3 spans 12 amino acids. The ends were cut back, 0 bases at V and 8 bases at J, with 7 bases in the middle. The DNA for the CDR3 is TGCGCCAGCAGCCAAGATGGGGACGGCTACACCTTC. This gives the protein CASSQDGDGYTF.

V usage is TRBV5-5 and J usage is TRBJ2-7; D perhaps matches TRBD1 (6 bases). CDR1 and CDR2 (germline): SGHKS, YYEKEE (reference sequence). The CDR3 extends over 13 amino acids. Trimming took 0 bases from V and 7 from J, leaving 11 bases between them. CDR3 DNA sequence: TGTGCCAGCAGCTTGGCCCCAGGGGAAGAGCAGTACTTC. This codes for CASSLAPGEEQYF.

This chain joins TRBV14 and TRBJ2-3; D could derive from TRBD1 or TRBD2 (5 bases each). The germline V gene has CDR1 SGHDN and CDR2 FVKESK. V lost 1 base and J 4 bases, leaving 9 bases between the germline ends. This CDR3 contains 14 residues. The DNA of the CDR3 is TGTGCCAGCAGCCAAGGGGACCTCTCAGATACGCAGTATTTT. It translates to CASSQGDLSDTQYF.

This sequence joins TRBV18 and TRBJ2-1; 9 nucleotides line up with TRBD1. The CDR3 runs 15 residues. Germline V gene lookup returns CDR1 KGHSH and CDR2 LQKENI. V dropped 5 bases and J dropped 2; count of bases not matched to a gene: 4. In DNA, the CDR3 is TGTGCCAGCTCATCCGGGACAGGGACCTACAATGAGCAGTTCTTC. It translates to CASSSGTGTYNEQFF.

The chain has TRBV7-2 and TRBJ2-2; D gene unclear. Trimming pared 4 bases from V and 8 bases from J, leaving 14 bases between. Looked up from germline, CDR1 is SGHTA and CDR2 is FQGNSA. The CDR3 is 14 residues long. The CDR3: CASSSPTRTGELFF. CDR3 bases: TGTGCCAGCAGCTCTCCGACCCGGACGGGGGAGCTGTTTTTT.

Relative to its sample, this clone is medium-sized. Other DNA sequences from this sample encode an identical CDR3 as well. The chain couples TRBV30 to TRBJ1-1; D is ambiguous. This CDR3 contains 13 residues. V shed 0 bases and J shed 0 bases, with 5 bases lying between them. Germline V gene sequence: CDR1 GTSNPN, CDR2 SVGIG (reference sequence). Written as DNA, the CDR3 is TGTGCCTGGAGTGTAACGGTGAACACTGAAGCTTTCTTT. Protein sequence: CAWSVTVNTEAFF.

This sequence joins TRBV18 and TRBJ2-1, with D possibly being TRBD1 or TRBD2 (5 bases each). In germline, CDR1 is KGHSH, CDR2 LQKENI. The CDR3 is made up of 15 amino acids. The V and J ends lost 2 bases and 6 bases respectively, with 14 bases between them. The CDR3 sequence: CASSPGTSGANEQFF. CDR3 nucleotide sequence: TGTGCCAGCTCACCAGGGACCTCGGGTGCCAATGAGCAGTTCTTC. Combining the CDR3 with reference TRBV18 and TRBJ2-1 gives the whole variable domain NAGVMQNPRHLVRRRGQEARLRCSPMKGHSHVYWYRQLPEEGLKFMVYLQKENIIDESGMPKERFSAEFPKEGPSILRIQQVVRGDSAAYFCASSPGTSGANEQFFGPGTRLTVL.

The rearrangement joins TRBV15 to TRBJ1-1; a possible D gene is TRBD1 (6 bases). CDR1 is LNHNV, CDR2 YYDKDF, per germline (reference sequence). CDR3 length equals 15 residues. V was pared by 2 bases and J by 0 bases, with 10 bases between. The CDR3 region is CATSRRTAMNTEAFF. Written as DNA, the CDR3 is TGTGCCACCAGCAGACGGACAGCTATGAACACTGAAGCTTTCTTT.

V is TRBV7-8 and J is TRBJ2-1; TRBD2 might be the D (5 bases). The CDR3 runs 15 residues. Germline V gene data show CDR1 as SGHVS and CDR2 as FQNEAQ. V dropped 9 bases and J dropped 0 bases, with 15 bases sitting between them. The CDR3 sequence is CASMIRSGSYNEQFF. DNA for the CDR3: TGTGCCAGTATGATTAGGAGCGGCTCCTACAATGAGCAGTTCTTC.

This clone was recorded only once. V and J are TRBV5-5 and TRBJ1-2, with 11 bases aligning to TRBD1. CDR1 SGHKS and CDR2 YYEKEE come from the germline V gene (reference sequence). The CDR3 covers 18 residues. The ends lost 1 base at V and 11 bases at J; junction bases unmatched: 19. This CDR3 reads CASSLLGTGGGLRLRYTF. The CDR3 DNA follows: TGTGCCAGCAGCTTGCTCGGGACAGGGGGTGGTTTACGTCTTCGGTACACCTTC. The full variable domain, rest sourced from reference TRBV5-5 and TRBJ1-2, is DAGVTQSPTHLIKTRGQQVTLRCSPISGHKSVSWYQQVLGQGPQFIFQYYEKEERGRGNFPDRFSARQFPNYSSELNVNALLLGDSALYLCASSLLGTGGGLRLRYTFGSGTRLTVV.

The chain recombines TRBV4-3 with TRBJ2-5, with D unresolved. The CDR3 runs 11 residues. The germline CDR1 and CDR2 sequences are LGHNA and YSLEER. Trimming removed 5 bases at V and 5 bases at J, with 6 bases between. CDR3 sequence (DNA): TGCGCCAGCAGCTACGGGGAGACCCAGTACTTC. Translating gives CASSYGETQYF.

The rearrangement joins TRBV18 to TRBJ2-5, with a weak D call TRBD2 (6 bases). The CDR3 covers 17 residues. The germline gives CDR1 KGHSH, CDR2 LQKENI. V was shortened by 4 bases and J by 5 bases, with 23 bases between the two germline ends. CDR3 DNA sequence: TGTGCCAGCTCACGTTTTTCCTCCGGGACTCAGGAGGAGACCCAGTACTTC. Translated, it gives CASSRFSSGTQEETQYF. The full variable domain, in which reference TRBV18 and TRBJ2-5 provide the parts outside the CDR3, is NAGVMQNPRHLVRRRGQEARLRCSPMKGHSHVYWYRQLPEEGLKFMVYLQKENIIDESGMPKERFSAEFPKEGPSILRIQQVVRGDSAAYFCASSRFSSGTQEETQYFGPGTRLLVL.

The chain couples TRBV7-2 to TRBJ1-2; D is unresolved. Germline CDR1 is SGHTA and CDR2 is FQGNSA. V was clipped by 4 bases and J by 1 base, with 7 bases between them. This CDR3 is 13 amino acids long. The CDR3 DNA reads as TGTGCCAGCAGCTACGACCTTAACTATGGCTACACCTTC. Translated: CASSYDLNYGYTF.

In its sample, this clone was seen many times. The CDR3 spells CAISESEGVTFF. The DNA for the CDR3 is TGTGCCATCAGTGAGTCCGAGGGGGTGACTTTCTTT. The rearrangement joins TRBV10-3 to TRBJ1-1, with D possibly matching TRBD1 (6 bases). V lost 0 bases and J lost 12, with 11 bases in between. The CDR3 has 12 amino acids. The germline CDR1 and CDR2 sequences are ENHRY and SYGVKD.

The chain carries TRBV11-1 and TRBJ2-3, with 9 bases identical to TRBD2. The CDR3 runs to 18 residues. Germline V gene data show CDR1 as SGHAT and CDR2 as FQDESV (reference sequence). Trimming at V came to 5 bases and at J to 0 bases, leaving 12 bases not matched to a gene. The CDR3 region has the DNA TGTGCCAGCAGCGAGACATGGGGAGCGGGGGGTAGCACAGATACGCAGTATTTT. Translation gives CASSETWGAGGSTDTQYF.